The clone carrying this TCR beta chain was found a few times. The target antigen is unknown. The V end lost 3 bases, the J end lost 1 base, and 12 bases lay between the germline ends. This CDR3 comprises 16 residues. The germline V gene encodes CDR1 MDHEN and CDR2 SYDVKM. This sample is part of a study of T cells after yellow fever vaccination. About the study: Fractions with few cells were prepared using SMART-Seq v4 Ultra Low Input. Study observations and caveats: Subsequent booster samples again held most clones from primary vaccination (96% CD4, about 90% CD8). A limited proportion of clonotypes was detected within both the CD4 and CD8 compartments.

Production of TCR cDNA was by 5'RACE template switching, which also added a universal primer site and UMIs. TCRdb fed the 5' RACE reads into MiXCR, producing one record per CDR3 protein. Among 500,000 to 650,000 distinct CDR3 sequences listed, roughly an eighth were seen once. Sequencing was performed on PBMCs, taken on the day of the yellow fever booster vaccination. The sequence came from a man aged 30 to 45 who received the YFV17D yellow fever vaccine. The chain links TRBV28 to TRBJ2-2; D is perhaps TRBD2 (6 bases). The CDR3 protein is CASSLSGDWNTGELFF. CDR3 in DNA: TGTGCCAGCAGTTTGTCCGGGGACTGGAACACCGGGGAGCTGTTTTTT.